This record covers a single T cell receptor beta chain. Its antigen is as yet unknown. The entry originates in a study of cytomegalovirus exposure and HLA in healthy donors. Study-wide context: Early on, a data release was issued that held about 85 million unique TCRs from HLA-typed donors. Overall study findings and caveats: Common viral pathogens (according to a later analysis) appeared linked to several of the most significant clusters. It was shown in a later analysis that HLA-associated TCR beta chains were more clonally expanded than other, equally common chains.

PCR involved 60 Vbeta and 13 Jbeta primers. The table came from immunoSEQ multiplex PCR; TCRdb's copy has only in-frame clones and leaves some out. The data contain 90,000 to 120,000 clones, 75% to 85% of them singletons. This CDR3 has 15 residues. Trimming took 6 bases from V and 5 from J, leaving 19 bases between them. CDR1 MNHNS and CDR2 SASEGT come from the germline V gene. The chain uses TRBV6-1 and TRBJ1-2; possible D gene TRBD1, 6 bases. Sequencing input: PBMCs. This sequence was found in a woman between 50 and 59 years old in good health and CMV-seropositive. The CDR3 spells CASSPWMGAEYGYTF. DNA for the CDR3: TGTGCCAGCAGCCCCTGGATGGGGGCGGAGTATGGCTACACCTTC.